This T cell receptor beta chain comes out of a study of vaccination and CD4 T cells after COVID-19. Study-wide context: The convalescents included six males and four females, and among them two were Hispanic while seven were Caucasian. Overlapping spike peptides from SARS-CoV-2, HCoV-NL63, HCoV-OC43 and HCoV-229E served to stimulate the cells. Control cultures received a CEFX pool, an HIV-1 Nef pool, or no peptide.

Treatment of the sample: roughly 11-day PBMC culture with coronavirus spike peptide pools or control peptides (ViraFEST assay). IL-2 at about 9.1 IU/ml and peptide pools at roughly 9.1 ug/ml were added to PBMCs cultured at approximately 2 million per well. Germline lookup yields CDR1 DFQATT and CDR2 SNEGSKA (reference sequence). The CDR3 totals 15 residues. V lost 0 bases and J 1 base, leaving 10 bases between the germline ends. An Oncomine TCR Beta short-read assay was used to sequence the DNA from cultured CD4+ T cells. In TCRdb, the PCR reads were re-called with MiXCR into one record per CDR3 protein. The sample contains about 15,000 distinct CDR3 sequences, around 57% of which appear only once. This clonotype was found a few times. Its antigen is unidentified.

The chain carries TRBV20-1 and TRBJ1-5; D uncertain. Sequenced sample: CD4+ T cells from blood, cultured in vitro. The receptor was isolated from a human donor who had recovered from COVID-19. The CDR3 reads CSARDQRRSNQPQHF. In nucleotides, the CDR3 is TGCAGTGCTAGAGATCAGCGAAGGAGCAATCAGCCCCAGCATTTT.